One sample yielded the 20 T cell receptor beta chains listed below, sequenced in a study of T cells after yellow fever vaccination. TCRdb redid the calling of the 5' RACE reads with MiXCR, one entry per CDR3 protein. This sample yields a few hundred thousand distinct CDR3 sequences, of which 8.5% to 10% are seen a single time; 3% to 4% belongs to the top ten. The sample consisted of CD4+ T cells sorted from PBMCs, taken 5 days after the yellow fever booster vaccination. All receptors derive from a man aged 18 to 30 who received the YFV17D yellow fever vaccine.

This clonotype was seen a few times. The gene calls are TRBV3-1 and TRBJ1-2; tentatively, D is TRBD1 (5 bases). The germline V and J ends were trimmed by 5 bases and 7 bases, with 11 bases remaining between them. The CDR3 consists of 12 residues. CDR1 is LGHDT and CDR2 is YNNKEL in the germline V gene (reference sequence). The CDR3 nucleotides read TGTGCCAGCAGCAGGGACGGGACTGGCTACACCTTC. Its translation is CASSRDGTGYTF.

This clonotype came up a few times. This chain joins TRBV11-2 and TRBJ1-2, with 8 bases lining up with TRBD1. Trimming removed 3 bases from V and 8 bases from J; junction bases left unmatched: 5. Germline CDR1 is SGHAT and CDR2 is FQNNGV. This CDR3 is 13 amino acids long. Written as DNA, the CDR3 is TGTGCCAGCAGCTTGGGACAGGCCTCGGGCTACACCTTC. This gives the protein CASSLGQASGYTF.

The gene calls are TRBV20-1 and TRBJ2-7; D is perhaps TRBD2 (6 bases). V lost 4 bases, J lost 3 bases, and 19 bases lay in between. This CDR3 is built from 15 residues. In germline, CDR1 is DFQATT, CDR2 SNEGSKA (reference sequence). The chain's CDR3 is CSATPGVGGNYEQYV. As DNA, the CDR3 is TGCAGTGCTACCCCGGGGGTAGGAGGGAACTACGAGCAGTACGTC.

The V gene is TRBV12-3 or TRBV12-4, the J gene TRBJ1-1, with unresolved D. Trimming removed 5 bases from V and 2 bases from J, with 12 bases in between. CDR3 length: 14 residues. The CDR3 coding sequence is TGTGCCAGCAGTGGGGTACAGATTAACACTGAAGCTTTCTTT. It translates to CASSGVQINTEAFF.

This clonotype was observed at least ten times. The chain employs TRBV5-1 and TRBJ2-1; 11 bases align to TRBD2. This CDR3 has 15 residues. The germline CDR1 and CDR2 sequences are SGHRS and YFSETQ. V dropped 3 bases and J dropped 8; count of bases not matched to a gene: 7. The CDR3 loop is CASSYTTSGADEQFF. DNA for the CDR3: TGCGCCAGCAGCTATACGACTAGCGGGGCCGATGAGCAGTTCTTC.

V is TRBV2 and J is TRBJ2-2; 8 bases agree with TRBD1. V was clipped by 6 bases and J by 0 bases; unmatched bases: 9. Per the germline V gene, CDR1 is SNHLY and CDR2 is FYNNEI. This CDR3 has 17 residues. CDR3 coding DNA: TGTGCCAGCAGATGGACAGGGACAAACGCGAACACCGGGGAGCTGTTTTTT. It encodes CASRWTGTNANTGELFF.

This clonotype was seen only a few times. This chain connects TRBV10-3 to TRBJ2-3; maybe TRBD2 (5 bases). This CDR3 region has 14 residues. Per germline, CDR1 ENHRY and CDR2 SYGVKD. Trimming removed 4 bases at V and 2 bases at J, with 10 bases between. The CDR3 here is CAISGWEHTDTQYF. The CDR3 bases are TGTGCCATCAGTGGGTGGGAGCACACAGATACGCAGTATTTT.

The rearrangement links TRBV7-9 to TRBJ1-1; D is uncertain. Germline CDR1 is SEHNR and CDR2 is FQNEAQ (reference sequence). This CDR3 comprises 11 residues. The V end lost 4 bases, the J end lost 12 bases, and 12 bases lay between the germline ends. Here the CDR3 reads CASSSSPETFF. As DNA, the CDR3 is TGTGCCAGCAGCTCAAGTCCCGAGACTTTCTTT.

Only a few counts were recorded for this clonotype. The gene calls are TRBV20-1 and TRBJ2-7; the D gene is possibly TRBD1 (6 bases). Germline CDR1 is DFQATT and CDR2 is SNEGSKA (reference sequence). Trimming left V 5 bases short and J 6 bases short, with 17 bases between. The CDR3 covers 13 residues. CDR3 amino acids: CSAHRVPMGEQYF. CDR3 nucleotides: TGCAGTGCTCACAGGGTCCCGATGGGCGAGCAGTACTTC.

The V gene is TRBV7-2, the J gene TRBJ1-1; possibly TRBD1 for D (6 bases). Germline loops: CDR1 SGHTA, CDR2 FQGNSA. Trimming pared 5 bases from V and 11 bases from J, leaving 15 bases between. The CDR3 runs to 12 residues. CDR3 loop: CASSAWGRRAFF. DNA of the CDR3: TGTGCCAGCAGCGCGTGGGGGCGGAGGGCTTTCTTT.

V gene TRBV7-2 combines with J gene TRBJ2-7, with a possible D match to TRBD2 (5 bases). Germline V gives CDR1 SGHTA, CDR2 FQGNSA. The CDR3 runs 13 residues. The V gene lost 3 bases and the J gene lost 6 bases, with 12 bases spanning the gap. The chain's CDR3 is CASSFLGASEQYF. CDR3 nucleotide sequence: TGTGCCAGCAGCTTCCTGGGAGCGTCCGAGCAGTACTTC. The full variable domain, its missing parts supplied by reference TRBV7-2 and TRBJ2-7, is GAGVSQSPSNKVTEKGKDVELRCDPISGHTALYWYRQSLGQGLEFLIYFQGNSAPDKSGLPSDRFSAERTGGSVSTLTIQRTQQEDSAVYLCASSFLGASEQYFGPGTRLTVT.

The rearrangement links TRBV11-2 to TRBJ2-7; 8 nucleotides align to TRBD2. Germline trimming cut 1 base from V and 3 bases from J; bases unmatched to any gene: 5. Looked up from germline, CDR1 is SGHAT and CDR2 is FQNNGV. This CDR3 contains 15 residues. The CDR3 sequence: CASSLGRSGIYEQYV. The CDR3 DNA reads as TGTGCCAGCAGCTTAGGTCGTAGCGGGATCTACGAGCAGTACGTC.

A few counts support this clonotype. The J gene is TRBJ2-1, the V gene TRBV20-1; TRBD2 matches 14 bases. The CDR3 is 18 amino acids. CDR1 and CDR2 from the germline V gene are DFQATT and SNEGSKA (reference sequence). The trim removed 4 bases at V and 0 bases at J, leaving 8 bases unmatched. The DNA of the CDR3 is TGCAGTGCTACCGGGACTAGCGGGGGTACAAGCTCCTACAATGAGCAGTTCTTC. This gives the protein CSATGTSGGTSSYNEQFF.

The V and J genes are TRBV7-8 and TRBJ1-2; no reliable D call. Germline CDR1 SGHVS, CDR2 FQNEAQ. The CDR3 is made up of 12 amino acids. Trimming pared 5 bases from V and 2 bases from J, leaving 6 bases between. The CDR3 DNA sequence: TGTGCCAGCAGCGGCAGGAACTATGGCTACACCTTC. Protein sequence: CASSGRNYGYTF.

This chain joins TRBV6-2 or TRBV6-3 and TRBJ2-4, with unresolved D. Germline lookup yields CDR1 MNHEY and CDR2 SVGEGT. Trimming cost V 4 bases and J 3 bases, with 13 bases left between them. The CDR3 totals 15 residues. The CDR3 spells CASSFRMNNKNIQYF. The CDR3 DNA reads as TGTGCCAGCAGTTTCCGGATGAACAACAAAAACATTCAGTACTTC.

V is TRBV7-8 and J is TRBJ1-5; 8 bases match TRBD1. The CDR3 contains 17 residues. V lost 4 bases to trimming and J lost 2 bases; unmatched junction nucleotides: 10. Germline assignment: CDR1 SGHVS and CDR2 FQNEAQ. CDR3 in DNA: TGTGCCAGCAGCTCAAGAGACAGGGGAAGGGGCAATCAGCCCCAGCATTTT. As protein: CASSSRDRGRGNQPQHF.

This clonotype was observed a handful of times. This rearrangement joins TRBV3-1 to TRBJ2-5; 9 nucleotides match TRBD2. Trimming cost V 5 bases and J 2 bases; bases outside gene matches: 3. The CDR3 contains 14 residues. The germline V gene encodes CDR1 LGHDT and CDR2 YNNKEL (reference sequence). CDR3 residues: CASSKRGEQETQYF. The CDR3 coding sequence is TGTGCCAGCAGCAAGCGGGGGGAACAAGAGACCCAGTACTTC.

This clonotype was counted at least ten times. This chain links TRBV10-1 with TRBJ1-5; no firm D call. V was clipped by 0 bases and J by 4 bases, with 4 bases between them. The CDR3 is made up of 13 amino acids. CDR1 and CDR2 (germline): WNHNN, SYGVQD (reference sequence). CDR3 sequence reads: CASSESGNQPQHF. As DNA, the CDR3 is TGCGCCAGCAGTGAGTCGGGGAATCAGCCCCAGCATTTT.

The J gene is TRBJ2-1, the V gene TRBV7-3, with D perhaps assigned TRBD1 or TRBD2 (5 bases each). The V and J ends lost 5 bases and 6 bases respectively, with 14 bases between them. CDR3 length: 14 amino acids. CDR1 SGHTA and CDR2 FQGTGA come from the germline V gene. CDR3: CASSLRGAANEQFF. The CDR3 nucleotides read TGTGCCAGCAGCCTTCGAGGGGCCGCCAATGAGCAGTTCTTC.

The chain links TRBV3-1 to TRBJ1-1, with a weak D call TRBD1 (6 bases). Trimming shortened V by 0 bases and J by 6 bases, and 11 bases separated the two germline ends. Germline values: CDR1 LGHDT, CDR2 YNNKEL (reference sequence). The CDR3 runs to 14 residues. The CDR3 region has the DNA TGTGCCAGCAGCCAAGATCGGTGGGGGCCTGAAGCTTTCTTT. Translated: CASSQDRWGPEAFF. The full variable domain, in which reference TRBV3-1 and TRBJ1-1 provide the parts outside the CDR3, is DTAVSQTPKYLVTQMGNDKSIKCEQNLGHDTMYWYKQDSKKFLKIMFSYNNKELIINETVPNRFSPKSPDKAHLNLHINSLELGDSAVYFCASSQDRWGPEAFFGQGTRLTVV.